This entry lists 20 T cell receptor beta chains sequenced from one sample in a study of beta chain features in type 1 diabetes. Study-level findings and limits: When Type 1 diabetes patients were examined, their TCRB CDR3s proved moderately but significantly shorter in all four CD4+ subsets.

These receptors' targets are unknown. Expressed TCRB transcripts got sequenced, as all isolated RNA was reverse transcribed. Only in-frame clones appear in the TCRdb table, and some are missing; sequencing was by immunoSEQ multiplex PCR. Of over 650,000 clones detected, more than 13% appear once; the ten largest clones hold 0.035% to 0.045%. Sequencing was carried out using naive CD4+ T cells from blood. The receptor set was obtained from a man between 18 and 35 years old with type 1 diabetes.

The chain recombines TRBV30 with TRBJ1-6; D is unclear. The CDR3 length is 16 residues. Germline V CDR1 and CDR2: GTSNPN, SVGIG (reference sequence). Trimming took off 2 bases at V and 0 bases at J, with 11 bases between the two ends. The CDR3 coding sequence is TGTGCCTGGAGTTCTTCCCGGAGCTCCTATAATTCACCCCTCCACTTT. Protein: CAWSSSRSSYNSPLHF. The variable domain in full, completed from reference TRBV30 and TRBJ1-6, reads SQTIHQWPATLVQPVGSPLSLECTVEGTSNPNLYWYRQAAGRGLQLLFYSVGIGQISSEVPQNLSASRPQDRQFILSSKKLLLSDSGFYLCAWSSSRSSYNSPLHFGNGTRLTVT.

V and J are TRBV9 and TRBJ1-6; 7 bases are shared with TRBD1. Germline V gene lookup returns CDR1 SGDLS and CDR2 YYNGEE. CDR3 length: 15 residues. Trimming at V came to 3 bases and at J to 13 bases, leaving 13 bases not matched to a gene. The CDR3: CASSGGQVRVGPLHF. The DNA of the CDR3 is TGTGCCAGCAGCGGCGGACAGGTCCGCGTGGGGCCCCTCCACTTT.

In its sample, this clone was seen a few times. The rearrangement joins TRBV9 to TRBJ1-1; unclear D gene. The germline V and J ends were trimmed by 0 bases and 2 bases, with 8 bases remaining between them. Per the germline V gene, CDR1 is SGDLS and CDR2 is YYNGEE. The CDR3 loop spans 14 amino acids. The DNA of the CDR3 is TGTGCCAGCAGCGTAGGTTCCCGAAACACTGAAGCTTTCTTT. The encoded protein is CASSVGSRNTEAFF.

The chain couples TRBV6-5 to TRBJ2-7; the match to TRBD2 covers 8 bases. The CDR3 covers 15 residues. V lost 5 bases to trimming and J lost 8 bases; unmatched junction nucleotides: 14. Germline CDR1 reads MNHEY; CDR2 reads SVGAGI. This CDR3 reads CASSPPEAGEQKQYF. As DNA, the CDR3 is TGTGCCAGCAGTCCCCCCGAAGCGGGAGAACAGAAGCAGTACTTC.

This chain joins TRBV10-3 and TRBJ1-1; tentative D call: TRBD1 (6 bases). In germline, CDR1 is ENHRY, CDR2 SYGVKD. Trimming took off 7 bases at V and 4 bases at J, with 16 bases between the two ends. CDR3 size: 14 residues. Here the CDR3 DNA reads TGTGCCATCACCGGAACAGGGTCTGTCACTGAAGCTTTCTTT. Protein sequence: CAITGTGSVTEAFF.

This rearrangement joins TRBV28 to TRBJ1-2, with unresolved D. CDR3 length: 12 residues. V lost 6 bases and J lost 5, with 10 bases in between. Germline CDR1 and CDR2: MDHEN and SYDVKM. The CDR3 reads CASRPRGYGYTF. In nucleotides, the CDR3 is TGTGCCAGCAGGCCCCGGGGATATGGCTACACCTTC.

The V gene is TRBV6-5, the J gene TRBJ2-1, with 7 bases matching TRBD2. Unmatched junction bases numbered 2, after V lost 6 bases and J lost 0 bases. The CDR3 has 14 residues. Germline CDR1 MNHEY, CDR2 SVGAGI. CDR3 DNA sequence: TGTGCCAGCAGAGGACTAGACTCCTACAATGAGCAGTTCTTC. Its protein product is CASRGLDSYNEQFF.

The chain has TRBV7-2 and TRBJ2-7; weak D call: TRBD2 (5 bases). V gave up 5 bases and J gave up 0 bases, with 11 bases separating them. This CDR3 is 14 amino acids long. Per germline, CDR1 SGHTA and CDR2 FQGNSA. The CDR3 region is CASSPAAFSYEQYF. The CDR3 coding sequence is TGTGCCAGCAGCCCAGCGGCGTTCTCCTACGAGCAGTACTTC.

This clone was seen a handful of times. One end of the junction fails to match germline, which may point to a read error. The rearrangement uses TRBV10-3 and TRBJ2-6, with 8 bases identical to TRBD1. This CDR3 region has 15 residues. In germline, CDR1 is ENHRY, CDR2 SYGVKD. CDR3 bases: TGTGCCATCAGGGACAGGGTTATTGGGACCAACGTCCTGACTTTC. Residues: CAIRDRVIGTNVLTF.

The chain links TRBV30 to TRBJ2-3; D gene ambiguous. The CDR3 is 14 amino acids. Germline V gene lookup returns CDR1 GTSNPN and CDR2 SVGIG (reference sequence). V was shortened by 5 bases and J by 4 bases, with 16 bases between the two germline ends. The CDR3 nucleotides are TGTGCCTGGGCAGAACTATCTTTCGCAGATACGCAGTATTTT. Its translation: CAWAELSFADTQYF.

The chain joins TRBV10-2 to TRBJ1-2; 9 bases are shared with TRBD1. J lost 4 bases, V lost 3 bases, and 3 bases had no gene match. The CDR3 sequence is 14 residues long. Per germline, CDR1 WSHSY and CDR2 SAAADI. The CDR3 loop reads CASSDPGQGYGYTF. In DNA form, the CDR3 reads TGCGCCAGCAGTGATCCGGGACAGGGCTATGGCTACACCTTC.

This chain joins TRBV7-3 and TRBJ1-1, with 7 bases matching TRBD1. This CDR3 comprises 18 residues. Losses at the gene ends were 3 bases for V and 4 bases for J; bases not matched to a gene: 17. CDR1 and CDR2 from the germline V gene are SGHTA and FQGTGA. DNA of the CDR3: TGTGCCAGCAGCTTCCTCGCCCACAGACAGGGCGGTGGCACTGAAGCTTTCTTT. Translation: CASSFLAHRQGGGTEAFF.

This clone came up a few times. The gene calls are TRBV6-5 and TRBJ1-2, with unresolved D. The CDR3 has 13 residues. The V gene lost 4 bases and the J gene lost 3 bases, with 9 bases spanning the gap. Per germline, CDR1 MNHEY and CDR2 SVGAGI. CDR3 nucleotide sequence: TGTGCCAGCAGTTTTACACTAGACTATGGCTACACCTTC. This codes for CASSFTLDYGYTF.

This clone appeared a few times. V is TRBV7-2 and J is TRBJ2-1; D unclear. The V gene lost 3 bases and the J gene lost 12 bases, with 9 bases spanning the gap. CDR1 and CDR2 from the germline V gene are SGHTA and FQGNSA. The CDR3 consists of 11 residues. The CDR3 DNA reads TGTGCCAGCAGCTTCAGGTTGGGGCAGTTCTTC. Its translation: CASSFRLGQFF.

This clone has more than one count but fewer than ten. Other DNA sequences within the sample encode an identical CDR3. The CDR3 nucleotides are TGCGCCAGCAGCCTGGAGGGCTCGAACACTGAAGCTTTCTTT. Residues: CASSLEGSNTEAFF. V gene TRBV5-1 combines with J gene TRBJ1-1; D gene uncertain. This CDR3 has 14 residues. Germline lookup yields CDR1 SGHRS and CDR2 YFSETQ. Trimming removed 4 bases at V and 1 base at J, with 11 bases between.

The chain is built from TRBV11-2 and TRBJ2-1, with D unclear. From germline, CDR1 is SGHAT and CDR2 FQNNGV. Trimming shortened V by 3 bases and J by 2 bases, and 5 bases separated the two germline ends. The CDR3 runs 13 residues. The CDR3 protein is CASSFEAYNEQFF. CDR3 nucleotides: TGTGCCAGCAGCTTCGAGGCCTACAATGAGCAGTTCTTC. Together with reference TRBV11-2 and TRBJ2-1, the CDR3 gives the full variable domain: EAGVAQSPRYKIIEKRQSVAFWCNPISGHATLYWYQQILGQGPKLLIQFQNNGVVDDSQLPKDRFSAERLKGVDSTLKIQPAKLEDSAVYLCASSFEAYNEQFFGPGTRLTVL.

This clone was observed a handful of times. This chain joins TRBV7-9 and TRBJ1-1; D gene unclear. The V gene's germline CDR1 is SEHNR and CDR2 FQNEAQ (reference sequence). The germline V and J ends were trimmed by 5 bases and 1 base, with 8 bases remaining between them. The CDR3 contains 13 residues. The CDR3 spells CASSDQQNTEAFF. The CDR3 DNA reads as TGTGCCAGCAGCGATCAGCAGAACACTGAAGCTTTCTTT.

This chain connects TRBV6-5 to TRBJ2-7; 8 bases are a match to TRBD2. CDR3 length: 15 residues. Germline V CDR1 and CDR2: MNHEY, SVGAGI. With 6 bases clipped from V and 1 base from J, the junction kept 8 bases outside the gene matches. The CDR3: CASRDRLAYSYEQYF. DNA for the CDR3: TGTGCCAGCAGGGATCGACTAGCGTATTCCTACGAGCAGTACTTC.

The rearrangement uses TRBV7-9 and TRBJ1-1; no firm D call. V gave up 6 bases and J gave up 10 bases, with 15 bases separating them. Germline V gene sequence: CDR1 SEHNR, CDR2 FQNEAQ (reference sequence). This CDR3 has 12 amino acids. The CDR3 DNA reads TGTGCCAGCAGAACAGTGGGTCTTGGAGCTTTCTTT. Translated, it gives CASRTVGLGAFF. Full variable domain (remainder filled in from reference TRBV7-9 and TRBJ1-1): DTGVSQNPRHKITKRGQNVTFRCDPISEHNRLYWYRQTLGQGPEFLTYFQNEAQLEKSRLLSDRFSAERPKGSFSTLEIQRTEQGDSAMYLCASRTVGLGAFFGQGTRLTVV.

The chain uses TRBV5-1 and TRBJ2-7, with 7 bases aligning to TRBD1. The junction had 3 bases not matched to a gene; V was cut back by 1 base and J by 2 bases. Looked up from germline, CDR1 is SGHRS and CDR2 is YFSETQ. The CDR3 runs 14 residues. The CDR3 DNA sequence: TGCGCCAGCAGCTTGAGGACAGGAGCCTACGAGCAGTACTTC. Protein product: CASSLRTGAYEQYF.